Listed here are 8 T cell receptor beta chains from one sample, sequenced in a study of blood T cell repertoires in COVID-19. Sequenced by immunoSEQ multiplex PCR; TCRdb stores in-frame clones only, minus some. Here the sample spans 15,000 to 20,000 clones, around four fifths being singletons. The sequencing sample was made of peripheral blood. These receptors were collected from an elderly man with active COVID-19.

The V and J genes are TRBV28 and TRBJ1-5; D not certain. Germline V gene data show CDR1 as MDHEN and CDR2 as SYDVKM. This CDR3 contains 14 residues. V lost 5 bases, J lost 7 bases, and 15 bases lay in between. CDR3 nucleotides: TGTGCCAGCAGTCTAATCGACATCAGACAGCCCCAGCATTTT. Translation: CASSLIDIRQPQHF.

This sequence joins TRBV29-1 and TRBJ2-7; 7 bases map to TRBD1. The CDR3 sequence is 14 residues long. Trimming cost V 0 bases and J 0 bases; bases outside gene matches: 2. Per germline, CDR1 SQVTM and CDR2 ANQGSEA. The DNA for the CDR3 is TGCAGCGTTGAAGACGGGACAGCCTCCTACGAGCAGTACTTC. This codes for CSVEDGTASYEQYF.

The chain combines TRBV28 with TRBJ2-3; D is unresolved. The CDR3 loop spans 12 amino acids. Deletions cut 5 bases from V and 1 base from J, with 4 bases between. CDR1 and CDR2 (germline): MDHEN, SYDVKM. The CDR3 spells CASSSRTDTQYF. CDR3 nucleotide sequence: TGTGCCAGCAGTAGCCGCACAGATACGCAGTATTTT.

The chain recombines TRBV27 with TRBJ2-5; 10 nucleotides match TRBD2. The CDR3 spans 15 residues. Trimming at V came to 1 base and at J to 5 bases, leaving 4 bases not matched to a gene. Germline values: CDR1 MNHEY, CDR2 SMNVEV (reference sequence). The CDR3 protein is CASSLWGTSVETQYF. Here the CDR3 DNA reads TGTGCCAGCAGTTTATGGGGGACTAGCGTTGAGACCCAGTACTTC.

The sample holds a few counts of this clone. This chain connects TRBV30 to TRBJ1-2; 7 bases are shared with TRBD1. Germline V gene sequence: CDR1 GTSNPN, CDR2 SVGIG (reference sequence). The V segment lost 2 bases and the J segment 0 bases; nucleotides outside the gene matches: 6. The CDR3 is 15 residues long. CDR3 amino acids: CAWSNGQVSNYGYTF. The CDR3 DNA follows: TGTGCCTGGAGTAACGGACAGGTTTCTAACTATGGCTACACCTTC.

This clone was observed a single time. J is TRBJ2-5 and V is TRBV7-9; TRBD2 matches at 12 bases. Trimming at V came to 1 base and at J to 5 bases, leaving 11 bases not matched to a gene. The CDR3 has 18 residues. CDR1 and CDR2 (germline): SEHNR, FQNEAQ (reference sequence). The CDR3 is CASSLGLAGGPGGETQYF. The CDR3 nucleotides read TGTGCCAGCAGCTTAGGTCTAGCGGGAGGGCCTGGGGGCGAGACCCAGTACTTC. Full variable domain (remainder filled in from reference TRBV7-9 and TRBJ2-5): DTGVSQNPRHKITKRGQNVTFRCDPISEHNRLYWYRQTLGQGPEFLTYFQNEAQLEKSRLLSDRFSAERPKGSFSTLEIQRTEQGDSAMYLCASSLGLAGGPGGETQYFGPGTRLLVL.

The table lists this clone with a few counts. The rearrangement links TRBV11-2 to TRBJ2-5; D uncertain. Germline assignment: CDR1 SGHAT and CDR2 FQNNGV. Trimming left V 3 bases short and J 1 base short, with 9 bases between. There are 14 residues in the CDR3. For the CDR3, the DNA is TGTGCCAGCAGCTTTAAGCCGTTCCAAGAGACCCAGTACTTC. Protein: CASSFKPFQETQYF.

The J gene is TRBJ2-1, the V gene TRBV9; 8 positions match TRBD1. V trimming: 6 bases; J trimming: 5 bases; junction bases outside the gene matches: 10. Germline assignment: CDR1 SGDLS and CDR2 YYNGEE. This CDR3 spans 15 amino acids. The CDR3 is CASTQGATRNNEQFF. The CDR3, as DNA: TGTGCCAGCACCCAGGGGGCGACGCGGAACAATGAGCAGTTCTTC.